This TCR beta chain came from a study of blood T cell dynamics during melanoma immunotherapy. About the research overall: Patients with metastatic melanoma got pembrolizumab or nivolumab-ipilimumab as first-line care.

The V and J ends lost 1 base and 7 bases respectively, with 4 bases between them. This CDR3 comprises 11 residues. Germline CDR1 and CDR2: MNHNY and SVGAGI (reference sequence). Note on this clone: The antigen is unknown.

The repertoire was sequenced with immunoSEQ multiplex PCR; TCRdb's copy has only in-frame clones and lacks some. In the table there are about 2,000 clones, around 76% of which are singletons. Described time point: week 3, after first cycle of checkpoint inhibitor. TIE cells were CD3+ CD4- CD8+ CD45RA- CD45RO-high CD27- CCR7- memory T cells. Samples come from before therapy and from week 3 after the first blockade cycle. Disease control meant complete response, partial response or stable disease at 12 weeks. The study's findings and limits: It remained unknown if the driving T cell clones were melanoma-specific. Among sorted CD8+ subsets, immune-effector cells had the highest clonality and cell-free DNA similarity.

The specimen comprised CD8+ T cells from blood, sampled from a patient treated with checkpoint blockade. V is TRBV6-6 and J is TRBJ1-2; D remains unclear. The TCR comes from a human donor with melanoma. DNA of the CDR3: TGTGCCAGCAGTTACTGGGTTGGCTACACCTTC. Translated, it gives CASSYWVGYTF.